This T cell receptor (beta chain) appears in the sequencing data of a study of blood T cells in healthy people across ages. Germline CDR1 LGHDT, CDR2 YNNKEL (reference sequence). The CDR3 has 15 amino acids. A sample-barcoded 5' primer and a J-beta primer mix were used in a second PCR of about 7 to 12 cycles. TCRdb re-analysed the 5' RACE reads in MiXCR, keeping a single row per CDR3 protein. The sample lists over 950,000 distinct CDR3 sequences, roughly half occurring once. As to this clonotype: Its matching antigen is unknown. Germline and junction disagree at one end, which may indicate a read error.

General study points: Strongly correlated with naive T cell percentage was TCR beta diversity. Aged donors had fewer naive CD4+ cells and lower diversity than long-lived donors.

The gene calls are TRBV3-1 and TRBJ2-5; tentative D call: TRBD2 (5 bases). The sequencing sample was made of blood. The sequence derives from a woman in her sixties or seventies in good health. CDR3 amino acids: CASGQSVATQETQYF. The CDR3 region has the DNA TGTGCCAGCGGCCAATCAGTAGCGACTCAAGAGACCCAGTACTTC.